This section outlines one T cell receptor (beta chain) sequence together with its context. Its antigen is currently unknown. The method was immunoSEQ multiplex PCR; TCRdb's version includes in-frame clones alone and lacks a portion of them. The repertoire holds 60,000 to 65,000 clones, 60% to 80% seen once, with 4% to 5.5% in the top ten. The data were taken from a study of radiotherapy plus CTLA-4 blockade in lung cancer. Chemo-refractory metastatic non-small-cell lung cancer patients received focal radiation with ipilimumab CTLA-4 blockade. Notes on the study in general: Radiotherapy plus ipilimumab was followed by expansion in blood of tumor-derived TCR clones.

The source of this sequence is a human donor with non-small cell lung cancer who had a complete response to radiotherapy plus ipilimumab. The sequencing used peripheral blood, collected from a patient treated with radiotherapy plus ipilimumab.

The CDR3 reads CASSLGTRRGNTGELFF. CDR3 sequence (DNA): TGTGCCAGCAGTTTAGGTACTAGGCGAGGGAACACCGGGGAGCTGTTTTTT. The chain combines TRBV27 with TRBJ2-2, with D possibly TRBD2 on 5 matching bases. V lost 2 bases and J 1 base, leaving 14 bases between the germline ends. From germline, CDR1 is MNHEY and CDR2 SMNVEV (reference sequence). The CDR3 is 17 residues long.